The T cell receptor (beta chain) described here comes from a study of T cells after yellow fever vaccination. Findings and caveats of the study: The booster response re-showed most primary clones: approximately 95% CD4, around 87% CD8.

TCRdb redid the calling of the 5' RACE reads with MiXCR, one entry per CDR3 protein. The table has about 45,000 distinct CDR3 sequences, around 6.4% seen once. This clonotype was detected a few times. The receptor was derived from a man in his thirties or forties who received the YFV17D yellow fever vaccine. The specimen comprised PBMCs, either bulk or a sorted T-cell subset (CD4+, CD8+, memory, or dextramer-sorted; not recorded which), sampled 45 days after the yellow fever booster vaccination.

In DNA form, the CDR3 reads TGTGCCAGCAGCAGCGGACAGGGCCAGATATACAATGAGCAGTTCTTC. Translating it yields CASSSGQGQIYNEQFF. The chain employs TRBV5-6 and TRBJ2-1; 8 nucleotides agree with TRBD1. Losses at the gene ends were 4 bases for V and 4 bases for J; bases not matched to a gene: 10. The CDR3 length is 16 residues. Germline V CDR1 and CDR2: SGHDT, YYEEEE.